This TCR beta chain originates from a study of CD8 T cells in ankylosing spondylitis. Overall study findings and caveats: Characteristic, it appeared, of ankylosing spondylitis blood was a TCR beta motif of eight highly homologous variants. Disease-linked clones were found to be CD8+ and relatively rare in peripheral blood.

The CDR3 extends over 15 amino acids. Germline CDR1 and CDR2: SGHTA and FQGNSA. V lost 6 bases, J lost 2 bases, and 4 bases stayed unmatched. TCRdb fed the 5' RACE reads into MiXCR, producing one record per CDR3 protein. The profile shows 110,000 to 150,000 distinct CDR3 sequences, roughly 8.8% of them singletons. There are many counts of this clonotype. What it recognizes is unknown. The chain carries TRBV7-2 and TRBJ2-1, with 10 bases lining up with TRBD2. The sample taken for sequencing was synovial fluid, either unsorted or a sorted T cell fraction (not recorded which). The sequence came from a male donor with ankylosing spondylitis. CDR3 loop: CASRSGRDPYNEQFF. CDR3 coding DNA: TGTGCCAGCAGGAGCGGGAGGGACCCCTACAATGAGCAGTTCTTC.